These T cell receptor beta chains were read from a single sample in a study of shared clonotypes between healthy human individuals. TCRdb keeps only in-frame clones here, not all; method: immunoSEQ multiplex PCR. The sample yields about half a million clones, around four fifths seen once. Sequencing used PBMCs. These TCRs come from a woman between 35 and 50 years old in good health. Some clones in this sample may be carry-over from other donors' samples. Both conserved end residues are part of each CDR3. The order of the fields is V gene, J gene, clone size, D gene, CDR3 DNA, CDR3 protein. D genes are given only for firm matches. Some rows mark clone size as missing; the rest say once, few, many or name a class of expanded clone.

TRBV28	TRBJ1-3	many	TRBD1	TGTGCCAGCAGCTCGCCCCACCAACAGGGGGGAAACACCATATATTTT	CASSSPHQQGGNTIYF
TRBV5-4	TRBJ2-3	.	.	TGTGCCAGCAGCTTGGATGGAGGGGGGCGGGATACGCAGTATTTT	CASSLDGGGRDTQYF
TRBV5-6	TRBJ2-7	.	.	TGTGCCAGCAGCGAGGATCCCGGGACGGTTACCTACGAGCAGTACTTC	CASSEDPGTVTYEQYF
TRBV10-2	TRBJ2-1	.	TRBD2	TGCGCCAGCAGTAGGACTAGCCGGGACAATGAGCAGTTCTTC	CASSRTSRDNEQFF
TRBV27	TRBJ2-3	.	TRBD1	TGTGCCAGCAGCGCCCGGACAGGGTCCACAGATACGCAGTATTTT	CASSARTGSTDTQYF
TRBV5-4	TRBJ1-2	.	TRBD1	TGTGCCAGCAGCTTACAGGGGGACTATGGCTACACCTTC	CASSLQGDYGYTF
TRBV11-3	TRBJ1-5	.	.	TGTGCCAGCAGCGTATTCTATAGCAATCAGCCCCAGCATTTT	CASSVFYSNQPQHF
TRBV25-1	TRBJ1-2	many	.	TGTGCCAGCAGCCCCGACAGGCCTTGGGATGGCTACACCTTC	CASSPDRPWDGYTF
TRBV4-1	TRBJ2-7	many	.	TGCGCCAGCAGCCAAGATTACTCAGCAGGGACCTACGAGCAGTACTTC	CASSQDYSAGTYEQYF
TRBV5-1	TRBJ1-2	many	TRBD1	TGCGCCGACCCCGGGACAGTTTATGGCTACACCTTC	CADPGTVYGYTF
TRBV28	TRBJ2-7	few	.	TGTGCCAGCAGTTCCCGCACAACCGCTTCGTCCTACGAGCAGTACTTC	CASSSRTTASSYEQYF
TRBV5-1	TRBJ2-2	.	TRBD2	TGCGCCAGCAGCCCACCGCGGGGGGCTGGTCACACCGGGGAGCTGTTTTTT	CASSPPRGAGHTGELFF
TRBV28	TRBJ1-2	.	.	TGTGCCAGCAGTGAAACCGGGGGTAACTATGGCTACACCTTC	CASSETGGNYGYTF
TRBV7-2	TRBJ1-3	.	.	TGTGCCAGCAGCCTGCCGGGGGCCGGAAACACCATATATTTT	CASSLPGAGNTIYF
TRBV7-6	TRBJ2-7	.	.	TGTGCCAGCAGCCATCAGGGCTACGAGCAGTACTTC	CASSHQGYEQYF
TRBV18	TRBJ1-5	few	.	TGTGCCAGCTCACCGACGCCAGGGAAGCAGCCCCAGCATTTT	CASSPTPGKQPQHF
TRBV5-4	TRBJ2-7	.	.	TGTGCCAGCAGCTTGCCCCAAAGGCCCTACGAGCAGTACTTC	CASSLPQRPYEQYF
TRBV27	TRBJ2-3	.	TRBD2	TGTGCCAGCAATCGAGGACTAGCGGGAGCAGTAGATACGCAGTATTTT	CASNRGLAGAVDTQYF
TRBV28	TRBJ2-6	.	.	TGTGCCAGCAGTTTATTCCGCTCTGGGGCCAACGTCCTGACTTTC	CASSLFRSGANVLTF
TRBV6-5	TRBJ1-1	once	TRBD1	TGTGCCAGCAGTTGGGACAGGAACACTGAAGCTTTCTTT	CASSWDRNTEAFF
TRBV30	TRBJ1-1	few	.	TGTGCCTGGGCGTTGGCAGCTGAAGCTTTCTTT	CAWALAAEAFF
TRBV10-3	TRBJ2-3	.	.	TGTGCCATCAGTGACGGTGAGACAGATACGCAGTATTTT	CAISDGETDTQYF
TRBV30	TRBJ2-7	.	.	TGTGCCTGGAGCTTATTAGATGAGCAGTACTTC	CAWSLLDEQYF
TRBV10-3	TRBJ2-1	few	TRBD2	TGTGCCATCAGTGGAGTAGCGGGAGGCGACTACAATGAGCAGTTCTTC	CAISGVAGGDYNEQFF
TRBV30	TRBJ2-1	.	.	TGTGCCTGGAGTCCAGTAGGTCGCTACAATGAGCAGTTCTTC	CAWSPVGRYNEQFF
TRBV27	TRBJ2-7	.	TRBD1	TGTGCCAGCAGTTTGAACGACAGGGTAAACGAGCAGTACTTC	CASSLNDRVNEQYF
TRBV7-9	TRBJ1-1	.	.	TGTGCCAGCAGCTTATGGGCAGGGAGCGGAACTGAAGCTTTCTTT	CASSLWAGSGTEAFF
TRBV7-2	TRBJ1-4	.	TRBD1	TGTGCCAGCAGCTTAGTGGGAGGACAGGGCAATAATGAAAAACTGTTTTTT	CASSLVGGQGNNEKLFF
TRBV5-1	TRBJ2-7	few	TRBD1	TGCGCCAGCAGCTGGGGAGCAGGGGGCCTCGGCGAGCAGTACTTC	CASSWGAGGLGEQYF
TRBV6-1	TRBJ2-7	.	TRBD1	TGTGCCAGCAGTTTACCGGACAGGGGCTACGAGCAGTACTTC	CASSLPDRGYEQYF
TRBV18	TRBJ1-3	.	.	TGTGCCAGCTCACCAACCCCGGGACTCTCTGGAAACACCATATATTTT	CASSPTPGLSGNTIYF
TRBV6-5	TRBJ2-7	.	TRBD2	TGTGCCAGCAGTTTTTTAGCGGGAGGGTCCTACGAGCAGTACTTC	CASSFLAGGSYEQYF
TRBV6-6	TRBJ2-1	.	.	TGTGCCAGCCTACTCGATAGCTCCTACAATGAGCAGTTCTTC	CASLLDSSYNEQFF
TRBV5-6	TRBJ2-3	.	.	TGTGCCAGCTCGCGGTTCCTAGCACTGAGCACAGATACGCAGTATTTT	CASSRFLALSTDTQYF
TRBV5-5	TRBJ1-5	.	TRBD1	TGTGCCAGCAGACCCGGACAGGGGACGAATCAGCCCCAGCATTTT	CASRPGQGTNQPQHF
TRBV30	TRBJ1-2	.	.	TGTGCCTGGAGTGTTTCTCCCTATGGCTACACCTTC	CAWSVSPYGYTF
TRBV6-6	TRBJ2-1	many	TRBD2	TGTGCCAGCAGAGGAAGCGGGGGACCCTACAATGAGCAGTTCTTC	CASRGSGGPYNEQFF
TRBV19	TRBJ1-3	.	.	TGTGCCACCACCTCACCGGGGTTGGAGACTGGAAACACCATATATTTT	CATTSPGLETGNTIYF
TRBV2	TRBJ2-5	.	TRBD2	TGTGCCAGCAGTGAACTCGGGGGGTCGGAGACCCAGTACTTC	CASSELGGSETQYF
TRBV2	TRBJ2-2	.	.	TGTGCCAGCAGTGCGGCCACCACCGGGGAGCTGTTTTTT	CASSAATTGELFF
TRBV7-9	TRBJ2-3	.	.	TGTGCCAGCAGCCCCGGGGTGGGAGAAGTAGATACGCAGTATTTT	CASSPGVGEVDTQYF
TRBV9	TRBJ2-3	.	.	TGTGCCAGCAGCGTAAGTCTTAGCACAGATACGCAGTATTTT	CASSVSLSTDTQYF
TRBV6-1	TRBJ2-7	few	.	TGTGCCAGCAGTGTCAGGAACGGGTATTACGAGCAGTACTTC	CASSVRNGYYEQYF
TRBV7-7	TRBJ2-5	.	TRBD1	TGTGCCAGCAGCGCGACAGGGGTGGAGACCCAGTACTTC	CASSATGVETQYF
TRBV28	TRBJ2-2	.	.	TGTGCCAGCAGTTTCGTCAGGGGTAACACCGGGGAGCTGTTTTTT	CASSFVRGNTGELFF
TRBV10-3	TRBJ2-1	.	.	TGTGCCATCAGTGCCGGGACTTTCGCCGTTTCAACCCGGAGCTCCTACAATGAGCAGTTCTTC	CAISAGTFAVSTRSSYNEQFF
TRBV18	TRBJ2-5	once	.	TGTGCCAGCTCACCATTGCAGGGGCTAGAGACCCAGTACTTC	CASSPLQGLETQYF
TRBV7-3	TRBJ2-7	.	TRBD2	TGTGCCAGCCAGCGGGGCTCCTACGAGCAGTACTTC	CASQRGSYEQYF
TRBV9	TRBJ2-2	many	.	TGTGCCAGCAGCTCCCACACCGGGGAGCTGTTTTTT	CASSSHTGELFF